These 4 T cell receptor beta chains were sequenced from one sample in a study of CD8 T cells in ankylosing spondylitis. TCRdb analysed the 5' RACE reads with MiXCR anew, one entry per CDR3 protein. Counted here are more than 6,500 distinct CDR3 sequences, roughly 8% occurring once; the ten biggest clones make up 20% to 25%. Sample: blood, either unsorted or a sorted T cell fraction (not recorded which). These receptor sequences come from a male donor with ankylosing spondylitis or in good health (not recorded which).

This clonotype is judged medium-sized (0.01 to 0.1%). The chain couples TRBV9 to TRBJ2-1, with a tentative D call TRBD1 (5 bases). The CDR3 contains 10 residues. Germline V lookup: CDR1 SGDLS, CDR2 YYNGEE. V lost 3 bases, J lost 10 bases, and 5 bases lay in between. This chain's CDR3 is CASSGTEQFF. The CDR3 DNA reads TGTGCCAGCAGCGGGACAGAGCAGTTCTTC.

By sample share, this clonotype is medium-sized. The chain joins TRBV9 to TRBJ1-5; 10 positions agree with TRBD1. V lost 2 bases and J lost 2; bases outside the gene matches: 1. The V gene's germline CDR1 is SGDLS and CDR2 YYNGEE. The CDR3 runs to 15 residues. The CDR3 here is CASSVGTGGNQPQHF. The CDR3 region has the DNA TGTGCCAGCAGCGTCGGGACAGGGGGCAATCAGCCCCAGCATTTT.

This clonotype was seen more than once but under ten times. This chain connects TRBV9 to TRBJ2-5; TRBD2 agrees at 13 bases. Germline CDR1 reads SGDLS; CDR2 reads YYNGEE. This CDR3 spans 16 amino acids. V shed 3 bases, J shed 4 bases, and the junction held 6 bases outside the gene matches. The DNA for the CDR3 is TGTGCCAGCAGCGGACCGACTAGCGGGGGGTCAGAGACCCAGTACTTC. The encoded protein is CASSGPTSGGSETQYF.

The chain couples TRBV9 to TRBJ2-3; no clear D. V lost 3 bases to trimming and J lost 4 bases, with 21 bases between them. CDR3 size: 17 residues. Germline V lookup: CDR1 SGDLS, CDR2 YYNGEE. The CDR3 coding sequence is TGTGCCAGCAGCGCCGATAAGCACGGGTCAAGACCAGATACGCAGTATTTT. It codes for CASSADKHGSRPDTQYF.